These T cell receptor beta chains were read from a single sample in a study of cytomegalovirus exposure and HLA in healthy donors. This table comes from immunoSEQ multiplex PCR, and its TCRdb copy is limited to in-frame clones, with some not included. The sample table includes roughly 50,000 clones. Sequenced: PBMCs. The receptors here all came from a woman in her thirties or forties in good health and CMV-seronegative. The CDR3 runs from the conserved cysteine through the conserved F or W. The order of the fields is CDR3 protein, CDR3 DNA, V gene, D gene, J gene. D genes are given only for firm matches.

CASSSGTSGINEQFF TGTGCCAGCAGTTCCGGGACTAGCGGAATCAATGAGCAGTTCTTC TRBV4-2 TRBD2 TRBJ2-1
CASSRTGGVQTQYF TGTGCCAGTAGCCGGACAGGGGGCGTTCAGACCCAGTACTTC TRBV19 TRBD1 TRBJ2-5
CASSLEGGFQPQHF TGCGCCAGCAGCTTGGAGGGAGGGTTTCAGCCCCAGCATTTT TRBV5-1 . TRBJ1-5
CASSRTGANTEAFF TGTGCCAGCAGCCGTACAGGGGCGAACACTGAAGCTTTCTTT TRBV13 TRBD1 TRBJ1-1
CASSLALAGGPEEQYF TGCGCCAGCAGCTTGGCACTAGCGGGAGGGCCGGAGGAGCAGTACTTC TRBV5-1 TRBD2 TRBJ2-7
CASSSLNRVPSYEQYF TGTGCCAGCAGTTCTTTGAACAGGGTCCCCTCCTACGAGCAGTACTTC TRBV6-6 . TRBJ2-7
CASSPIQGRGSNQPQHF TGTGCCAGCAGTCCTATACAGGGGAGAGGGAGCAATCAGCCCCAGCATTTT TRBV28 TRBD1 TRBJ1-5
CASSADRVGYEQFF TGTGCCAGCAGCGCCGACAGGGTAGGCTATGAGCAGTTCTTC TRBV9 TRBD1 TRBJ2-1
CASSETWGQGNQPQHF TGTGCCAGCAGTGAAACGTGGGGACAGGGGAATCAGCCCCAGCATTTT TRBV6-1 TRBD1 TRBJ1-5
CASSVAAVRSNEKLFF TGTGCCAGCAGCGTGGCGGCAGTCCGATCCAATGAAAAACTGTTTTTT TRBV9 . TRBJ1-4
CASSQEKAGRYEQYF TGTGCCAGCAGCCAAGAGAAGGCAGGGCGGTACGAGCAGTACTTC TRBV14 . TRBJ2-7
CASTTRGGGPDTQYF TGTGCCAGCACGACGAGGGGGGGTGGACCAGATACGCAGTATTTT TRBV7-2 . TRBJ2-3
CASSWGGGSTDTQYF TGTGCCAGCAGTTGGGGCGGGGGGAGCACAGATACGCAGTATTTT TRBV5-4 TRBD2 TRBJ2-3
CASSLDRRANYGYTF TGTGCCAGCAGCTTGGACAGGCGTGCTAACTATGGCTACACCTTC TRBV6-5 TRBD1 TRBJ1-2
CASKLQGRSPLHF TGTGCCAGCAAGCTACAGGGACGTTCACCCCTCCACTTT TRBV7-8 . TRBJ1-6
CAIGGQGNEKLFF TGTGCCATTGGTGGGCAGGGGAATGAAAAACTGTTTTTT TRBV6-5 . TRBJ1-4
CAHPTKVVLSNYGYTF TGTGCTCACCCCACCAAGGTGGTACTATCTAACTATGGCTACACCTTC TRBV28 . TRBJ1-2
CASSLGPQEGAPGEQYF TGTGCCAGCAGCTTAGGGCCCCAGGAGGGGGCGCCGGGGGAGCAGTACTTC TRBV9 . TRBJ2-7
CASSLGAGWTADEQFF TGTGCCAGCAGCTTAGGGGCCGGTTGGACTGCGGATGAGCAGTTCTTC TRBV7-9 . TRBJ2-1
CASSLGGIPTNEKLFF TGCGCCAGCAGCTTGGGAGGTATACCAACTAATGAAAAACTGTTTTTT TRBV5-1 . TRBJ1-4
CASSLGGGRVGETQYF TGCGCCAGCAGCTTGGGGGGGGGTCGAGTTGGAGAGACCCAGTACTTC TRBV5-1 TRBD2 TRBJ2-5
CASRPPGQGAVYEQYF TGTGCCAGCAGACCCCCGGGACAGGGGGCGGTGTACGAGCAGTACTTC TRBV28 TRBD1 TRBJ2-7
CASSVGAGGPTNEQFF TGTGCCAGCAGCGTAGGGGCGGGAGGGCCGACCAATGAGCAGTTCTTC TRBV9 TRBD2 TRBJ2-1
CASSVTSGVDEQFF TGCGCCAGCAGCGTGACTAGCGGGGTCGATGAGCAGTTCTTC TRBV5-1 TRBD2 TRBJ2-1
CASSLQGTEAFF TGTGCCAGCAGCTTACAGGGAACTGAAGCTTTCTTT TRBV11-2 . TRBJ1-1
CASSPLAGANYGYTF TGTGCCAGCAGCCCATTAGCGGGAGCTAACTATGGCTACACCTTC TRBV5-6 . TRBJ1-2
CASMRGLAGAYEQYF TGCGCCAGCATGCGGGGACTAGCGGGAGCCTACGAGCAGTACTTC TRBV10-1 TRBD2 TRBJ2-7
CASRGQNTGELFF TGTGCCAGCAGGGGACAGAACACCGGGGAGCTGTTTTTT TRBV2 . TRBJ2-2
CASSVPTSEGADTQYF TGCGCCAGCAGCGTACCTACTAGCGAGGGGGCAGATACGCAGTATTTT TRBV5-1 . TRBJ2-3
CASSALGGSYNSPLHF TGTGCCAGCAGCGCCTTAGGGGGCTCCTATAATTCACCCCTCCACTTT TRBV9 . TRBJ1-6
CASSQSGDEQFF TGTGCCAGCAGCCAAAGCGGGGATGAGCAGTTCTTC TRBV4-2 TRBD2 TRBJ2-1
CASSLGPNSGNTIYF TGTGCCAGCAGCTTAGGGCCGAACTCTGGAAACACCATATATTTT TRBV7-7 . TRBJ1-3
CASSYSNSGRSEQFF TGTGCCAGCAGTTACTCGAATAGCGGGAGATCTGAGCAGTTCTTC TRBV6-5 TRBD2 TRBJ2-1
CASGDGPNTGELFF TGTGCCAGCGGAGATGGTCCTAACACCGGGGAGCTGTTTTTT TRBV10-3 . TRBJ2-2
CATSRGSPGQGKGEQFF TGTGCCACCAGCAGAGGGTCCCCGGGACAGGGGAAGGGTGAGCAGTTCTTC TRBV15 TRBD1 TRBJ2-1
CASSLWGLQEALRAANVLTF TGTGCCAGCAGTTTATGGGGACTACAGGAGGCGCTTCGAGCCGCCAACGTCCTGACTTTC TRBV28 TRBD2 TRBJ2-6
CASSQDFGGPQGDGYTF TGCGCCAGCAGCCAAGATTTCGGGGGCCCGCAGGGGGATGGCTACACCTTC TRBV4-3 TRBD1 TRBJ1-2
CASSIASGQGNEKLFF TGTGCCAGTAGTATAGCCTCGGGACAGGGAAATGAAAAACTGTTTTTT TRBV19 TRBD1 TRBJ1-4
CASSGRGSQYF TGTGCCAGCAGCGGACGGGGTTCCCAGTACTTC TRBV9 . TRBJ2-5
CAISESETGVYYNEQFF TGTGCCATCAGTGAGTCGGAGACAGGGGTTTACTACAATGAGCAGTTCTTC TRBV10-3 TRBD1 TRBJ2-1
CASSLVASMLGTQYF TGTGCCAGCAGCTTAGTTGCATCGATGCTCGGGACCCAGTACTTC TRBV7-9 . TRBJ2-5
CASSETGTGGEQYF TGTGCCAGCAGTGAAACTGGGACAGGGGGGGAGCAGTACTTC TRBV2 TRBD1 TRBJ2-7
CASSQGHGTSGRSSSDNEQFF TGTGCCAGCAGCCAAGGTCATGGGACTAGCGGGAGGAGCAGCTCCGACAATGAGCAGTTCTTC TRBV4-2 TRBD2 TRBJ2-1
CASSVGPRPGGEETQYF TGTGCCAGCAGCGTAGGGCCGCGGCCAGGGGGCGAGGAGACCCAGTACTTC TRBV9 TRBD1 TRBJ2-5
CASSHGRGLGYTF TGCGCCAGCAGCCACGGCAGGGGCCTGGGCTACACCTTC TRBV4-1 . TRBJ1-2
CASSLAHRGANTGELFF TGCGCCAGCAGCTTGGCACACAGGGGGGCGAACACCGGGGAGCTGTTTTTT TRBV5-1 TRBD1 TRBJ2-2
CASSLNPSGEQETQYF TGCGCCAGCAGCTTAAATCCTAGCGGGGAACAAGAGACCCAGTACTTC TRBV5-1 TRBD2 TRBJ2-5
CASSSTWRGNSPLHF TGTGCCAGCAGCTCCACCTGGAGGGGCAATTCACCCCTCCACTTT TRBV7-2 . TRBJ1-6
CATSRDPGTGETEAFF TGTGCCACCAGCAGAGACCCCGGGACAGGGGAGACTGAAGCTTTCTTT TRBV15 TRBD1 TRBJ1-1
CASSFHWDRAYEQYF TGTGCCAGCAGTTTTCATTGGGACAGGGCCTACGAGCAGTACTTC TRBV27 TRBD1 TRBJ2-7
CASSPGAEDTEAFF TGTGCCAGCAGCCCAGGGGCGGAGGACACTGAAGCTTTCTTT TRBV7-3 . TRBJ1-1
CASSLGPGVREQYF TGTGCCAGCAGCTTGGGACCAGGGGTAAGAGAGCAGTACTTC TRBV5-6 . TRBJ2-5
CASSEASGANYGYTF TGTGCCAGCAGTGAAGCCTCAGGGGCTAACTATGGCTACACCTTC TRBV6-1 . TRBJ1-2
CASKIGDYQPQHF TGTGCCAGCAAAATAGGGGATTATCAGCCCCAGCATTTT TRBV6-1 . TRBJ1-5
CASSLGEARKTQYF TGTGCCAGCAGCTTAGGAGAGGCGCGGAAGACCCAGTACTTC TRBV7-2 . TRBJ2-5
CASTQGGETQYF TGTGCCAGTACACAGGGGGGAGAGACCCAGTACTTC TRBV7-6 TRBD1 TRBJ2-5
CASSPPSSYEQYF TGTGCCAGCTCACCACCGAGCTCCTACGAGCAGTACTTC TRBV18 . TRBJ2-7